This TCR beta chain derives from a study of T cell responses to AZD1222 COVID-19 vaccine. Study summary: Second-dose groups at about 4 or about 12 weeks were pooled.

Note on this clone: Antigen unknown.

Germline assignment: CDR1 SNHLY and CDR2 FYNNEI. This CDR3 has 14 amino acids. V was pared by 4 bases and J by 0 bases, with 7 bases between. Method: immunoSEQ multiplex PCR; TCRdb's copy keeps in-frame clones and lacks some. The sample yields about 130,000 clones, 88% seen once. General observations from the study: Nearly half of spike-specific TCRs reportedly target variant regions that are unmutated in the B.1.351 and B.1.1.7 variants. The donors showed a predominance of white British ancestry and of females, with possible underestimation of clonal diversity. Spike-specific TCR breadth and depth rose after two AZD1222 doses.

The clonotype was recovered from an adult in good health. The chain employs TRBV2 and TRBJ1-3; D might be TRBD1 (5 bases). The sequencing here drew on peripheral blood, taken on day 0 of AZD1222 vaccination. Here the CDR3 reads CASSGQISGNTIYF. As DNA, the CDR3 is TGTGCCAGCAGTGGACAGATCTCTGGAAACACCATATATTTT.